These 30 T cell receptor beta chains originate from one sample sequenced in a study of control samples from healthy donors and cancer patients (dated by TCRdb to 2020 to 2021). The library was made by the immunoSEQ multiplex PCR assay. TCRdb stores this immuneACCESS table with in-frame sequences only. Part of the clones is absent; in the studies checked, under half of the shortfall reflects unresolved V genes, and no reason is known for the rest. Here the sample has 150,000 or so clones; approximately 96% occur a single time. Approximately 6.1% of the sample is held by the ten biggest clonotypes. Sequenced input: blood. Source of these receptors: a man aged 35 to 55 in good health.

The rearrangement joins TRBV6-6 to TRBJ1-4, with a possible D match to TRBD1 (6 bases). Looked up from germline, CDR1 is MNHNY and CDR2 is SVGAGI (reference sequence). V lost 6 bases and J lost 13, with 15 bases in between. The CDR3 runs 12 residues. The CDR3 loop reads CASRQTGTGLFF. The CDR3 DNA reads TGTGCCAGCAGGCAAACAGGGACCGGACTGTTTTTT.

The chain combines TRBV24-1 with TRBJ1-5; D gene unclear. Germline CDR1 KGHDR, CDR2 SFDVKD. The CDR3 covers 15 residues. The ends were cut back, 3 bases at V and 1 base at J, with 9 bases in the middle. The CDR3 DNA reads TGTGCCACCAGTGATCATGAGGCCAGCAATCAGCCCCAGCATTTT. It codes for CATSDHEASNQPQHF.

V usage is TRBV12-3 or TRBV12-4 and J usage is TRBJ1-2; no firm D call. V gave up 4 bases and J gave up 4 bases, with 7 bases separating them. The CDR3 length is 12 residues. The CDR3 nucleotides are TGTGCCAGCAGTTCAAGTCTCTATGGCTACACCTTC. This gives the protein CASSSSLYGYTF.

On this clone itself: Different DNA sequences within this sample yield the same CDR3. The rearrangement joins TRBV28 to TRBJ1-5; no clear D gene. This CDR3 region has 13 residues. The germline CDR1 and CDR2 sequences are MDHEN and SYDVKM. Trimming cost V 6 bases and J 0 bases, with 6 bases left between them. The CDR3 DNA is TGTGCCAGCAGACCTATTAGCAATCAGCCCCAGCATTTT. It translates to CASRPISNQPQHF.

This rearrangement joins TRBV11-2 to TRBJ1-2, with a weak D call TRBD1 (5 bases). Germline loops: CDR1 SGHAT, CDR2 FQNNGV. Trimming removed 6 bases at V and 3 bases at J, with 17 bases between. The CDR3 extends over 15 amino acids. The CDR3 region has the DNA TGTGCCAGCAGTCCCCTGGGGACTACTTACTATGGCTACACCTTC. This encodes CASSPLGTTYYGYTF.

This chain links TRBV18 with TRBJ1-3; 7 bases agree with TRBD1. The V and J ends lost 1 base and 0 bases, in that order; junction bases with no gene match: 3. CDR1 is KGHSH, CDR2 LQKENI, per germline. The CDR3 contains 16 residues. The CDR3 DNA reads TGTGCCAGCTCACCACAGGGGGCGGCCTCTGGAAACACCATATATTTT. Residues: CASSPQGAASGNTIYF. The full variable domain, rest sourced from reference TRBV18 and TRBJ1-3, is NAGVMQNPRHLVRRRGQEARLRCSPMKGHSHVYWYRQLPEEGLKFMVYLQKENIIDESGMPKERFSAEFPKEGPSILRIQQVVRGDSAAYFCASSPQGAASGNTIYFGEGSWLTVV.

The chain is built from TRBV28 and TRBJ1-6; 8 positions agree with TRBD1. This CDR3 has 16 residues. J was trimmed by 3 bases and V by 7 bases; bases with no gene match: 8. Germline V gene sequence: CDR1 MDHEN, CDR2 SYDVKM. The CDR3 loop is CASITGGSGYNSPLHF. The CDR3 DNA reads TGTGCCAGCATCACAGGGGGTTCTGGCTATAATTCACCCCTCCACTTT.

Concerning this clone itself: In the same sample, other DNA sequences code for this CDR3. V usage is TRBV10-3 and J usage is TRBJ1-5, with TRBD1 identical over 8 bases. Per the germline V gene, CDR1 is ENHRY and CDR2 is SYGVKD. CDR3 length: 16 amino acids. J gave up 1 base and V 2 bases, and 4 bases lay outside the gene matches. CDR3 nucleotides: TGTGCCATCAGTGAGGGACAGGGAAGAAGCAATCAGCCCCAGCATTTT. Amino acids: CAISEGQGRSNQPQHF.

V usage is TRBV11-2 and J usage is TRBJ2-7; no reliable D call. CDR1 is SGHAT and CDR2 is FQNNGV in the germline V gene. Trimming cost V 5 bases and J 5 bases, with 10 bases left between them. This CDR3 contains 12 residues. The CDR3 loop reads CASSPGFDEQYF. The CDR3 region has the DNA TGTGCCAGCAGCCCCGGATTTGACGAGCAGTACTTC.

This clone was found once. The chain recombines TRBV27 with TRBJ1-2; D uncertain. CDR3 length: 14 amino acids. V lost 5 bases to trimming and J lost 4 bases, with 14 bases between them. CDR1 and CDR2 (germline): MNHEY, SMNVEV (reference sequence). This chain's CDR3 is CASSPRERRYGYTF. The CDR3 nucleotides read TGTGCCAGCAGTCCCCGCGAAAGGCGCTATGGCTACACCTTC.

V usage is TRBV19 and J usage is TRBJ2-3; possibly TRBD1 or TRBD2 for D (5 bases each). CDR3 length: 15 amino acids. V was cut by 1 base and J by 4 bases, with 12 bases left in between. Per the germline V gene, CDR1 is LNHDA and CDR2 is SQIVND (reference sequence). For the CDR3, the DNA is TGTGCCAGTAGTATAGGCCAGGGAGTGGCAGATACGCAGTATTTT. Protein sequence: CASSIGQGVADTQYF.

This sequence joins TRBV7-9 and TRBJ1-6, with 7 positions matching TRBD1. V lost 5 bases, J lost 9 bases, and 10 bases stayed unmatched. The V gene's germline CDR1 is SEHNR and CDR2 FQNEAQ (reference sequence). The CDR3 is made up of 15 amino acids. This CDR3 is CASSPGTAITSPLHF. The CDR3 DNA is TGTGCCAGCAGCCCCGGGACAGCAATTACTTCACCCCTCCACTTT.

The CDR3 protein is CASKGPASYTF. The CDR3 nucleotides are TGTGCCAGCAAGGGGCCCGCGAGCTACACCTTC. The rearrangement uses TRBV27 and TRBJ1-2, with D possibly being TRBD1 (5 bases). Germline lookup yields CDR1 MNHEY and CDR2 SMNVEV (reference sequence). V lost 7 bases, J lost 9 bases, and 12 bases lay in between. The CDR3 is 11 residues long.

The V and J genes are TRBV4-1 and TRBJ1-1; the match to TRBD1 covers 7 bases. The CDR3 contains 14 residues. Germline V lookup: CDR1 MGHRA, CDR2 YSYEKL. J lost 4 bases, V lost 7 bases, and 9 bases had no gene match. CDR3 nucleotide sequence: TGCGCCAGCAACCATCCGGGACAGCTCACTGAAGCTTTCTTT. It translates to CASNHPGQLTEAFF.

The chain combines TRBV7-9 with TRBJ2-1; D is perhaps TRBD1 (6 bases). CDR1 and CDR2 from the germline V gene are SEHNR and FQNEAQ (reference sequence). V gave up 3 bases and J gave up 10 bases, with 19 bases separating them. The CDR3 runs 15 residues. CDR3 region: CASSLSQGPSGEQFF. The CDR3 coding sequence is TGTGCCAGCAGCTTGAGTCAGGGGCCCTCAGGGGAGCAGTTCTTC. Drawing the rest from reference TRBV7-9 and TRBJ2-1, the complete variable domain is DTGVSQNPRHKITKRGQNVTFRCDPISEHNRLYWYRQTLGQGPEFLTYFQNEAQLEKSRLLSDRFSAERPKGSFSTLEIQRTEQGDSAMYLCASSLSQGPSGEQFFGPGTRLTVL.

The chain carries TRBV2 and TRBJ1-5, with TRBD1 identical over 9 bases. J gave up 9 bases and V 5 bases, and 11 bases lay outside the gene matches. This CDR3 region has 15 residues. The germline V gene encodes CDR1 SNHLY and CDR2 FYNNEI. This chain's CDR3 is CASSPGQGIPRPQHF. In DNA, the CDR3 is TGTGCCAGCAGTCCGGGACAGGGAATTCCCCGGCCCCAGCATTTT.

The chain has TRBV18 and TRBJ2-3, with D perhaps matching TRBD2 (5 bases). Trimming removed 0 bases at V and 0 bases at J, with 10 bases between. Germline lookup yields CDR1 KGHSH and CDR2 LQKENI. The CDR3 runs 16 residues. DNA for the CDR3: TGTGCCAGCTCACCACCGAGGAGCGGTAGCACAGATACGCAGTATTTT. This sequence encodes CASSPPRSGSTDTQYF.

J is TRBJ2-1 and V is TRBV28; 9 bases map to TRBD2. The CDR3 extends over 16 amino acids. V lost 6 bases, J lost 9 bases, and 15 bases stayed unmatched. CDR1 and CDR2 from the germline V gene are MDHEN and SYDVKM. For the CDR3, the DNA is TGTGCCAGCAGGGCACAACAGGGGACTAGCATCGGTGAGCAGTTCTTC. This encodes CASRAQQGTSIGEQFF.

V is TRBV5-4 and J is TRBJ1-2, with a tentative D call TRBD1 (6 bases). There are 15 residues in the CDR3. Per germline, CDR1 SGHNT and CDR2 YYREEE (reference sequence). Between the trimmed V and J ends, which lost 1 base and 8 bases, there was a span of 18 bases. The CDR3 region is CASSLPGGRWEGYTF. The CDR3 nucleotides read TGTGCCAGCAGCTTGCCCGGGGGCCGTTGGGAGGGCTACACCTTC.

The chain couples TRBV29-1 to TRBJ1-2, with unresolved D. The CDR3 runs 12 residues. The germline gives CDR1 SQVTM, CDR2 ANQGSEA. V was pared by 3 bases and J by 4 bases, with 9 bases between. The CDR3 coding sequence is TGCAGCGTTGATGAGGGTACCTATGGCTACACCTTC. Amino acid sequence: CSVDEGTYGYTF.

This chain uses TRBV5-1 with TRBJ1-6; maybe TRBD1 (6 bases). Trimming left V 0 bases short and J 9 bases short, with 10 bases between. The V gene's germline CDR1 is SGHRS and CDR2 YFSETQ. CDR3 size: 14 residues. Here the CDR3 reads CASSLDLGASPLHF. DNA of the CDR3: TGCGCCAGCAGCTTGGATTTGGGGGCTTCACCCCTCCACTTT.

This chain uses TRBV7-6 with TRBJ1-3; 8 positions agree with TRBD1. With V trimmed by 1 base and J by 8 bases, 7 bases remained unmatched. This CDR3 has 15 amino acids. Germline CDR1 is SGHVS and CDR2 is FNYEAQ. The DNA of the CDR3 is TGTGCCAGCAGCTTAGGGACAGGGACGGCGGACACCATATATTTT. Its protein is CASSLGTGTADTIYF. Full variable domain (rest looked up from reference TRBV7-6 and TRBJ1-3): GAGVSQSPRYKVTKRGQDVALRCDPISGHVSLYWYRQALGQGPEFLTYFNYEAQQDKSGLPNDRFSAERPEGSISTLTIQRTEQRDSAMYRCASSLGTGTADTIYFGEGSWLTVV.

The count of this clone is one. This rearrangement joins TRBV21-1 to TRBJ2-2. TRBV21-1 counts as a pseudogene. The CDR3 contains 10 residues. The CDR3 DNA reads TGTGCCAATTTAGGCGGGGAGCTGTTTTTT. It is translated as CANLGGELFF.

The V call is TRBV11-2, the J call TRBJ2-6; 7 bases align to TRBD1. The CDR3 runs to 14 residues. Germline assignment: CDR1 SGHAT and CDR2 FQNNGV. The junction had 1 base not matched to a gene; V was cut back by 8 bases and J by 0 bases. The DNA of the CDR3 is TGTGCCAGCCAGGGGGTCTCTGGGGCCAACGTCCTGACTTTC. Residues: CASQGVSGANVLTF.

CDR3 region: CAWSVQTTSGGQETQYF. In DNA, the CDR3 is TGTGCCTGGAGTGTACAAACGACTAGCGGGGGGCAAGAGACCCAGTACTTC. The V gene is TRBV30, the J gene TRBJ2-5, with TRBD2 identical over 13 bases. V dropped 0 bases and J dropped 2; count of bases not matched to a gene: 6. The germline V gene encodes CDR1 GTSNPN and CDR2 SVGIG (reference sequence). The CDR3 has 17 amino acids.

This clone was recorded once. The gene calls are TRBV4-1 and TRBJ2-2; weak D call: TRBD1 (6 bases). The germline CDR1 and CDR2 sequences are MGHRA and YSYEKL. This CDR3 has 15 residues. The V end was cut by 8 bases, the J end by 1 base, with 14 bases between. The CDR3: CASASLQGNTGELFF. In DNA form, the CDR3 reads TGCGCCAGCGCTAGTCTACAGGGGAACACCGGGGAGCTGTTTTTT.

CDR3 sequence reads: CASRGTGGVGELFF. In nucleotides, the CDR3 is TGTGCCAGCAGGGGGACAGGGGGCGTCGGGGAGCTGTTTTTT. The chain recombines TRBV27 with TRBJ2-2; 12 bases line up with TRBD1. This CDR3 is 14 amino acids long. CDR1 and CDR2 from the germline V gene are MNHEY and SMNVEV (reference sequence). J lost 7 bases, V lost 6 bases, and 3 bases had no gene match.

The rearrangement links TRBV7-2 to TRBJ2-3, with D unresolved. Germline loops: CDR1 SGHTA, CDR2 FQGNSA. The V gene lost 5 bases and the J gene lost 0 bases, with 12 bases spanning the gap. CDR3 size: 15 residues. The CDR3: CASSPDQISTDTQYF. DNA of the CDR3: TGTGCCAGCAGCCCGGACCAAATCAGCACAGATACGCAGTATTTT.

J is TRBJ2-2 and V is TRBV7-9, with TRBD2 matching over 12 bases. With V trimmed by 5 bases and J by 0 bases, 13 bases remained unmatched. This CDR3 is 20 amino acids long. Germline CDR1 reads SEHNR; CDR2 reads FQNEAQ (reference sequence). CDR3 amino acids: CASSTRLAGEYLANTGELFF. CDR3 DNA: TGTGCCAGCAGCACCCGACTAGCGGGGGAGTACTTGGCGAACACCGGGGAGCTGTTTTTT.

The rearrangement joins TRBV27 to TRBJ1-1, with D maybe TRBD1 (6 bases). The V end lost 4 bases, the J end lost 5 bases, and 17 bases lay between the germline ends. This CDR3 is built from 15 residues. The V gene's germline CDR1 is MNHEY and CDR2 SMNVEV (reference sequence). The CDR3 is CASSWTGGAGTEAFF. The CDR3 DNA follows: TGTGCCAGCAGTTGGACGGGGGGCGCGGGTACTGAAGCTTTCTTT.